This T cell receptor beta chain derives from a study of TIL therapy for anti-PD-1-resistant metastatic lung cancer. Study as a whole: Most patients had lung adenocarcinoma; a few tumors were EGFR-mutant, two ALK-rearranged; half smoked currently or formerly. Broader study findings: Many TIL product clones were absent from baseline tumor, suggesting clonal contraction.

Regarding this clone: Its target is unknown.

Germline CDR1 SGHNT, CDR2 YYREEE (reference sequence). The trim removed 4 bases at V and 2 bases at J, leaving 9 bases unmatched. This CDR3 comprises 17 residues. The time point was: pre-treatment sample, taken before nivolumab and TIL therapy. Most excised metastases sampled were pleural nodules or supraclavicular lymph nodes. Enrollment ran from late 2017 to January 2020. Sequencing used immunoSEQ v3. Sequencing used immunoSEQ multiplex PCR; TCRdb keeps in-frame clones, though not all of them. This table holds some 90,000 clones, under 70% found once. The sample consisted of tumor tissue, taken at baseline. The V gene is TRBV5-4, the J gene TRBJ2-2; TRBD2 matches at 9 bases. The source is a person aged 25-85 years with non-small cell lung cancer. CDR3: CASSLMAGGANTGELFF. The CDR3 region has the DNA TGTGCCAGCAGCCTGATGGCGGGGGGGGCCAACACCGGGGAGCTGTTTTTT.